The 28 T cell receptor beta chains listed next were all sequenced from one sample in a study of vaccination effects on CD4 cells after COVID-19. No cognate antigen is known for these TCRs. Only in-frame clones appear in the TCRdb table, and some are missing; sequencing was by immunoSEQ multiplex PCR. The table records more than 35,000 clones, 82% of them present only once. The authors isolated CD4+ T cells after around nine days of culture. The sample in question was CD4+ T cells from PBMCs cultured without peptide, obtained before COVID-19 vaccination. All receptors come from a human donor who received a COVID-19 vaccine.

This chain connects TRBV5-1 to TRBJ2-2; tentative D call: TRBD2 (6 bases). Trimming removed 4 bases at V and 4 bases at J, with 17 bases between. CDR3 length equals 16 residues. The germline V gene encodes CDR1 SGHRS and CDR2 YFSETQ. The CDR3 bases are TGCGCCAGCAGCCTTATAGGTGGGGGGACCACCGGGGAGCTGTTTTTT. Its protein is CASSLIGGGTTGELFF.

V gene TRBV24-1 combines with J gene TRBJ1-6, with D unresolved. The CDR3 has 12 amino acids. Germline V gene sequence: CDR1 KGHDR, CDR2 SFDVKD. V was cut by 2 bases and J by 9 bases, with 4 bases left in between. The CDR3 loop is CATSDSGSPLHF. CDR3 nucleotides: TGTGCCACCAGTGATTCGGGTTCACCCCTCCACTTT.

This chain uses TRBV5-1 with TRBJ2-1; maybe TRBD2 (5 bases). The CDR3 covers 15 residues. V was pared by 7 bases and J by 0 bases, with 14 bases between. Germline-derived CDR1 and CDR2 are SGHRS and YFSETQ. For the CDR3, the DNA is TGCGCCAGCCACCCTACGGGGAGCTCCTACAATGAGCAGTTCTTC. Translating it yields CASHPTGSSYNEQFF.

This clone is a singleton in its sample. The V call is TRBV20-1, the J call TRBJ2-1; the match to TRBD1 covers 8 bases. In germline, CDR1 is DFQATT, CDR2 SNEGSKA (reference sequence). Germline trimming cut 3 bases from V and 2 bases from J; bases unmatched to any gene: 9. The CDR3 totals 16 residues. CDR3 DNA sequence: TGCAGTGCTAGTACAAACAGGGGGAATACCTACAATGAGCAGTTCTTC. Translation: CSASTNRGNTYNEQFF.

This clone was recorded a few times. The V call is TRBV7-9, the J call TRBJ1-1; D is unresolved. Per germline, CDR1 SEHNR and CDR2 FQNEAQ (reference sequence). This CDR3 contains 13 residues. V shed 11 bases and J shed 0 bases, with 13 bases lying between them. The CDR3 spells CAATSGVNTEAFF. The DNA for the CDR3 is TGTGCCGCAACCTCGGGAGTGAACACTGAAGCTTTCTTT. The variable domain in full, with the rest retrieved from reference TRBV7-9 and TRBJ1-1, is DTGVSQNPRHKITKRGQNVTFRCDPISEHNRLYWYRQTLGQGPEFLTYFQNEAQLEKSRLLSDRFSAERPKGSFSTLEIQRTEQGDSAMYLCAATSGVNTEAFFGQGTRLTVV.

The chain joins TRBV5-1 to TRBJ2-3; 15 bases agree with TRBD2. The CDR3 is 16 amino acids. Germline CDR1 SGHRS, CDR2 YFSETQ. V dropped 6 bases and J dropped 6; count of bases not matched to a gene: 8. CDR3 bases: TGCGCCAGCACCGAAACCGGGACTAGCGGGGGGGATACGCAGTATTTT. Its protein product is CASTETGTSGGDTQYF. The full variable domain, rest sourced from reference TRBV5-1 and TRBJ2-3, is KAGVTQTPRYLIKTRGQQVTLSCSPISGHRSVSWYQQTPGQGLQFLFEYFSETQRNKGNFPGRFSGRQFSNSRSEMNVSTLELGDSALYLCASTETGTSGGDTQYFGPGTRLTVL.

This chain connects TRBV6-5 to TRBJ2-7; D is unresolved. Germline assignment: CDR1 MNHEY and CDR2 SVGAGI. The CDR3 runs 13 residues. The germline V and J ends were trimmed by 2 bases and 3 bases, with 8 bases remaining between them. CDR3 loop: CASSYGRNYEQYV. The CDR3 DNA follows: TGTGCCAGCAGTTACGGTAGGAACTACGAGCAGTACGTC.

This clone was detected only once. The chain carries TRBV27 and TRBJ1-6; D might be TRBD1 (5 bases). Germline V gene sequence: CDR1 MNHEY, CDR2 SMNVEV (reference sequence). Trimming took off 5 bases at V and 10 bases at J, with 15 bases between the two ends. The CDR3 is 14 residues long. CDR3 region: CASSVTQGLSPLHF. As DNA, the CDR3 is TGTGCCAGCAGTGTAACCCAGGGTTTGTCACCCCTCCACTTT.

The chain employs TRBV28 and TRBJ1-4; 8 positions agree with TRBD1. This CDR3 region has 15 residues. Germline CDR1 reads MDHEN; CDR2 reads SYDVKM. V dropped 8 bases and J dropped 2; count of bases not matched to a gene: 7. CDR3 loop: CASYPGGSTNEKLFF. Written as DNA, the CDR3 is TGTGCCAGCTATCCAGGGGGCTCGACTAATGAAAAACTGTTTTTT.

V gene TRBV23-1 combines with J gene TRBJ1-4; 7 bases agree with TRBD1. TRBV23-1 is an ORF for which the function is uncertain. V lost 2 bases, J lost 3 bases, and 6 bases stayed unmatched. The CDR3 has 16 residues. The CDR3 sequence: CASSQPDRESNEKLFF. The CDR3 nucleotides are TGCGCCAGCAGTCAACCCGACAGGGAATCTAATGAAAAACTGTTTTTT.

The J gene is TRBJ2-7, the V gene TRBV5-1, with 8 bases lining up with TRBD1. The CDR3 spans 17 residues. CDR1 and CDR2 (germline): SGHRS, YFSETQ. J lost 4 bases, V lost 0 bases, and 12 bases had no gene match. The CDR3 sequence: CASSLGTEDREVYEQYV. CDR3 nucleotide sequence: TGCGCCAGCAGCTTGGGGACGGAGGACAGGGAAGTTTACGAGCAGTACGTC.

The rearrangement joins TRBV30 to TRBJ2-5, with D possibly TRBD1 on 6 matching bases. Germline V gene lookup returns CDR1 GTSNPN and CDR2 SVGIG (reference sequence). Trimming took 2 bases from V and 5 from J, leaving 12 bases between them. The CDR3 sequence is 13 residues long. Written as DNA, the CDR3 is TGTGCCTGGAGTTCTGGGGGCCGGGAGACCCAGTACTTC. It encodes CAWSSGGRETQYF.

This clone occurred once. The chain links TRBV5-1 to TRBJ2-1; TRBD1 aligns across 9 bases. Germline lookup yields CDR1 SGHRS and CDR2 YFSETQ. This CDR3 is 12 amino acids long. With 3 bases clipped from V and 10 bases from J, the junction kept 2 bases outside the gene matches. The CDR3 protein is CASSSGTGEQFF. Written as DNA, the CDR3 is TGCGCCAGCAGCTCCGGGACAGGGGAGCAGTTCTTC.

This chain connects TRBV18 to TRBJ1-5, with no clear D. This CDR3 has 13 residues. CDR1 KGHSH and CDR2 LQKENI come from the germline V gene. V was trimmed by 3 bases and J by 9 bases, leaving 12 bases between them. CDR3 protein: CASSPSDKRPQHF. CDR3 DNA sequence: TGTGCCAGCTCACCCTCCGACAAGCGGCCCCAGCATTTT. The full variable domain, completed using reference TRBV18 and TRBJ1-5, is NAGVMQNPRHLVRRRGQEARLRCSPMKGHSHVYWYRQLPEEGLKFMVYLQKENIIDESGMPKERFSAEFPKEGPSILRIQQVVRGDSAAYFCASSPSDKRPQHFGDGTRLSIL.

The chain uses TRBV6-5 and TRBJ1-5, with no clear D. V gave up 5 bases and J gave up 0 bases, with 8 bases separating them. This CDR3 region has 14 residues. Germline V gene lookup returns CDR1 MNHEY and CDR2 SVGAGI. CDR3 sequence reads: CASSHDNSNQPQHF. The DNA for the CDR3 is TGTGCCAGCAGTCACGACAATAGCAATCAGCCCCAGCATTTT.

The J gene is TRBJ1-3, the V gene TRBV5-1, with D perhaps TRBD1 (5 bases). This CDR3 spans 13 amino acids. V was cut by 4 bases and J by 4 bases, with 9 bases left in between. Germline CDR1 reads SGHRS; CDR2 reads YFSETQ. In DNA form, the CDR3 reads TGCGCCAGCAGCCCAGGGACGGGAAACACCATATATTTT. This codes for CASSPGTGNTIYF. The whole variable domain, remainder taken from reference TRBV5-1 and TRBJ1-3, is KAGVTQTPRYLIKTRGQQVTLSCSPISGHRSVSWYQQTPGQGLQFLFEYFSETQRNKGNFPGRFSGRQFSNSRSEMNVSTLELGDSALYLCASSPGTGNTIYFGEGSWLTVV.

The chain couples TRBV7-2 to TRBJ2-1; D call uncertain. The CDR3 is made up of 13 amino acids. Germline-derived CDR1 and CDR2 are SGHTA and FQGNSA. Between the trimmed V and J ends, which lost 2 bases and 4 bases, there was a span of 6 bases. The CDR3 DNA is TGTGCCAGCAGCTTAAACAGTTACAATGAGCAGTTCTTC. Translating it yields CASSLNSYNEQFF.

The chain carries TRBV6-1 and TRBJ1-6; D ambiguous. Looked up from germline, CDR1 is MNHNS and CDR2 is SASEGT. There are 15 residues in the CDR3. V shed 2 bases and J shed 5 bases, with 10 bases lying between them. CDR3 loop: CASSEMGSNNSPLHF. In DNA form, the CDR3 reads TGTGCCAGCAGTGAAATGGGCTCTAATAATTCACCCCTCCACTTT.

The chain has TRBV28 and TRBJ1-1; 7 bases fit TRBD1. The CDR3 extends over 14 amino acids. Trimming removed 3 bases from V and 4 bases from J; junction bases left unmatched: 5. Germline V gives CDR1 MDHEN, CDR2 SYDVKM. This chain's CDR3 is CASSFGTASTEAFF. The CDR3 DNA follows: TGTGCCAGCAGTTTCGGGACAGCGAGCACTGAAGCTTTCTTT.

The chain couples TRBV27 to TRBJ2-2, with no clear D. The CDR3 has 14 amino acids. Germline V gene lookup returns CDR1 MNHEY and CDR2 SMNVEV (reference sequence). Trimming pared 0 bases from V and 5 bases from J, leaving 7 bases between. CDR3 in amino acids: CASSLSVRTGELFF. The CDR3 DNA reads TGTGCCAGCAGTTTATCAGTGCGAACCGGGGAGCTGTTTTTT.

The chain couples TRBV5-6 to TRBJ2-3; D gene ambiguous. This CDR3 contains 14 residues. Germline loops: CDR1 SGHDT, CDR2 YYEEEE. V lost 0 bases and J lost 4, with 9 bases in between. CDR3 region: CASSLGPPSDTQYF. The CDR3 nucleotides read TGTGCCAGCAGCTTGGGGCCCCCTTCAGATACGCAGTATTTT.

The gene calls are TRBV10-3 and TRBJ1-2; D is uncertain. Germline V gene sequence: CDR1 ENHRY, CDR2 SYGVKD. This CDR3 comprises 14 residues. V was trimmed by 10 bases and J by 1 base, leaving 16 bases between them. This CDR3 reads CASNPGSGNYGYTF. CDR3 coding DNA: TGTGCCAGCAACCCGGGTTCGGGTAACTATGGCTACACCTTC.

This clone was seen once. V gene TRBV7-3 combines with J gene TRBJ2-3, with 10 positions matching TRBD2. The CDR3 consists of 16 residues. Losses at the gene ends were 0 bases for V and 5 bases for J; bases not matched to a gene: 5. Germline V gives CDR1 SGHTA, CDR2 FQGTGA. The CDR3 DNA sequence: TGTGCCAGCAGCTTAACTCCTAGCGGGGGTTTAGATACGCAGTATTTT. Translation gives CASSLTPSGGLDTQYF.

This clone was picked up one time. The J gene is TRBJ2-7, the V gene TRBV6-5; the D gene is possibly TRBD1 (5 bases). V gave up 2 bases and J gave up 6 bases, with 14 bases separating them. Germline CDR1 and CDR2: MNHEY and SVGAGI. The CDR3 is 14 amino acids. The DNA of the CDR3 is TGTGCCAGCAGTTACAATATTGGGGCTAGCGAGCAGTACGTC. It codes for CASSYNIGASEQYV.

This clone has only a few counts. The chain carries TRBV11-3 and TRBJ1-1; no firm D call. V was clipped by 3 bases and J by 6 bases, with 5 bases between them. CDR1 and CDR2 from the germline V gene are SGHNT and YENEEA. The CDR3 extends over 11 amino acids. In DNA form, the CDR3 reads TGTGCCAGCAGCTTGGTCCCTGAAGCTTTCTTT. It codes for CASSLVPEAFF.

The chain joins TRBV27 to TRBJ2-7; TRBD1 matches at 9 bases. V dropped 2 bases and J dropped 2; count of bases not matched to a gene: 10. Per the germline V gene, CDR1 is MNHEY and CDR2 is SMNVEV (reference sequence). The CDR3 is made up of 17 amino acids. The chain's CDR3 is CASSLMDRGLEPYEQYV. The CDR3 DNA follows: TGTGCCAGCAGTTTAATGGACAGGGGTTTGGAGCCCTACGAGCAGTACGTC.

The chain joins TRBV10-3 to TRBJ1-2, with TRBD1 matching over 9 bases. The CDR3 loop spans 18 amino acids. The ends lost 6 bases at V and 3 bases at J; junction bases unmatched: 17. Germline CDR1 and CDR2: ENHRY and SYGVKD. The CDR3 DNA is TGTGCCATCAGCCCCTCGGCTGGTACAGGGGGCGAGGACTATGGCTACACCTTC. It specifies CAISPSAGTGGEDYGYTF.

V is TRBV6-5 and J is TRBJ2-5, with D possibly TRBD2 on 6 matching bases. Per the germline V gene, CDR1 is MNHEY and CDR2 is SVGAGI. The CDR3 is 13 amino acids. Trimming took 6 bases from V and 6 from J, leaving 14 bases between them. The DNA of the CDR3 is TGTGCCAGCAGCCTATCGGGACTGAAGACCCAGTACTTC. Protein sequence: CASSLSGLKTQYF.